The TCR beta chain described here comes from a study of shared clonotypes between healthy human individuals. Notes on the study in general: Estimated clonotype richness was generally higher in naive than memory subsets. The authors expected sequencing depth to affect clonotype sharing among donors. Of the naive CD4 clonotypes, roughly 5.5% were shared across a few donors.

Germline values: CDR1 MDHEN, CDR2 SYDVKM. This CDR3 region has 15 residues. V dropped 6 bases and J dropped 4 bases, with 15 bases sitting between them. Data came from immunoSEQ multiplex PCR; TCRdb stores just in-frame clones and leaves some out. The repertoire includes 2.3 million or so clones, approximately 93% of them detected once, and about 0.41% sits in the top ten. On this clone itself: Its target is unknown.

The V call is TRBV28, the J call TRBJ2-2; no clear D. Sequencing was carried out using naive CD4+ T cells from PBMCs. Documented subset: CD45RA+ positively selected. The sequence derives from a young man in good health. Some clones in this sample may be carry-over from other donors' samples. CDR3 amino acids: CASSPPLLFTGELFF. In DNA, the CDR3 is TGTGCCAGCAGCCCCCCACTGCTTTTCACCGGGGAGCTGTTTTTT.